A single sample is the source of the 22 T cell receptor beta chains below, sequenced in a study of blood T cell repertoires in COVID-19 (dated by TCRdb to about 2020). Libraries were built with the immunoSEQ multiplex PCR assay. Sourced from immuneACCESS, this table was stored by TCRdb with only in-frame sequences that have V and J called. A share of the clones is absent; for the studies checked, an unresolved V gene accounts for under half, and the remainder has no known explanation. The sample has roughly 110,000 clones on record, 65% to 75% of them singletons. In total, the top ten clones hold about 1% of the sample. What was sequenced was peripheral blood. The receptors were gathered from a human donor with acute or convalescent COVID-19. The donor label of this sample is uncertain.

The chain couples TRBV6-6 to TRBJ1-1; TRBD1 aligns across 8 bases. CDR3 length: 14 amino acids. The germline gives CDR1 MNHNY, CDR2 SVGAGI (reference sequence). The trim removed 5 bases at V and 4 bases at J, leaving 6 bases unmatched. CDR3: CASSKDRVFTEAFF. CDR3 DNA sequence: TGTGCCAGCAGTAAGGACAGGGTATTCACTGAAGCTTTCTTT.

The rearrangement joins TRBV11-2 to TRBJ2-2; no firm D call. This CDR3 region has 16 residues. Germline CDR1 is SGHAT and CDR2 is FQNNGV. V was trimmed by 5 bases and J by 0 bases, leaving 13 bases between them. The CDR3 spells CASSQRMAANTGELFF. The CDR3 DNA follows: TGTGCCAGCAGCCAAAGAATGGCAGCGAACACCGGGGAGCTGTTTTTT.

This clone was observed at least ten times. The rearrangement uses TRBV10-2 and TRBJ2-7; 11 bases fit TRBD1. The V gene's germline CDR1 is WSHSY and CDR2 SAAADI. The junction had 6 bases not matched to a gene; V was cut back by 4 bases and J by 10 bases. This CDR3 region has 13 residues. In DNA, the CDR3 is TGCGCCAGCAGTGTAAGGGACAGGGGGTTTCAGTACGTC. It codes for CASSVRDRGFQYV.

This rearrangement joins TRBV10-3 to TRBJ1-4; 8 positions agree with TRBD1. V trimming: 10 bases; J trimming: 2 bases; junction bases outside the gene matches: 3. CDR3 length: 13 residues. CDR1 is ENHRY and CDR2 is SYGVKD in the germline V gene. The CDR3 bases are TGTGCCACCTCAGGGGGCACTAATGAAAAACTGTTTTTT. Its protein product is CATSGGTNEKLFF.

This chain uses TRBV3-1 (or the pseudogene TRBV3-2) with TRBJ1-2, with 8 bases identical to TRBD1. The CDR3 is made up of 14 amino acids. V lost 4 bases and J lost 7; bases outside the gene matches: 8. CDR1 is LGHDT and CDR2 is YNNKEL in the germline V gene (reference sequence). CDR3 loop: CASSPGQGHTGYTF. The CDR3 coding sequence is TGTGCCAGCAGCCCAGGACAGGGTCATACTGGCTACACCTTC.

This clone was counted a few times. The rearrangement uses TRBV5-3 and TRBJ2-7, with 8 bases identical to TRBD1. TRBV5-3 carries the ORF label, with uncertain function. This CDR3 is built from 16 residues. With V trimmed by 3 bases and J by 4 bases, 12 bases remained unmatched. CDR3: CARSWGEARGLYEQYF. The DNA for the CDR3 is TGTGCCAGAAGCTGGGGGGAAGCCAGGGGGCTATACGAGCAGTACTTC.

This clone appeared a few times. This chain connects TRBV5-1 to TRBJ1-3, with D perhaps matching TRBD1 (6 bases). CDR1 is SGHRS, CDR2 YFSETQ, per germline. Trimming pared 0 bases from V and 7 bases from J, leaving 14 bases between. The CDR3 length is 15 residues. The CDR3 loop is CASSLGQVRTNTIYF. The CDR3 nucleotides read TGCGCCAGCAGCTTGGGACAGGTCCGAACGAACACCATATATTTT.

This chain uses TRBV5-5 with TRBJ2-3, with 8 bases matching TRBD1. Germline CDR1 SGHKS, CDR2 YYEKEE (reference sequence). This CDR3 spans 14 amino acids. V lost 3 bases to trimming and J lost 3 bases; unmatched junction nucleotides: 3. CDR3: CASSSTGATDTQYF. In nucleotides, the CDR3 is TGTGCCAGCAGCTCGACAGGGGCGACAGATACGCAGTATTTT.

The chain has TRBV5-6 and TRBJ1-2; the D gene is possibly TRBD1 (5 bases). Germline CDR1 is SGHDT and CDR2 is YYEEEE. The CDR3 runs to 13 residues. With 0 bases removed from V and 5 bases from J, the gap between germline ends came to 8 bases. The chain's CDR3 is CASSLGQLYGYTF. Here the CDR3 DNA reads TGTGCCAGCAGCTTGGGACAGTTATATGGCTACACCTTC.

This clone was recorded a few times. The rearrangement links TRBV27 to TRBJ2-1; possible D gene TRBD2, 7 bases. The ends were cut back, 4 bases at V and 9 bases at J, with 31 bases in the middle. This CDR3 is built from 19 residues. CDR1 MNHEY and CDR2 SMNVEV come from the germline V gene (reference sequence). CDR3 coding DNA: TGTGCCAGCAGTTCAAAGAAAACGGTCGATACAAAGGGAGGGGGTGAGCAGTTCTTC. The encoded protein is CASSSKKTVDTKGGGEQFF.

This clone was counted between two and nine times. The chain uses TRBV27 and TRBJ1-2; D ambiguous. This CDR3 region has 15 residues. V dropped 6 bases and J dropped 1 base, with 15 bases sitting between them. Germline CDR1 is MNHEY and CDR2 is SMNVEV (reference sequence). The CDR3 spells CASRGFGLNNYGYTF. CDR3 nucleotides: TGTGCCAGCAGGGGCTTTGGGTTAAATAACTATGGCTACACCTTC.

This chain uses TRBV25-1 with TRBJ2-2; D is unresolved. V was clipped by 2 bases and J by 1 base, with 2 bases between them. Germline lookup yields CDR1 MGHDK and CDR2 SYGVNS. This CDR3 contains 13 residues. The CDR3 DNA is TGTGCCAGCAGTGAACTGAACACCGGGGAGCTGTTTTTT. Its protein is CASSELNTGELFF.

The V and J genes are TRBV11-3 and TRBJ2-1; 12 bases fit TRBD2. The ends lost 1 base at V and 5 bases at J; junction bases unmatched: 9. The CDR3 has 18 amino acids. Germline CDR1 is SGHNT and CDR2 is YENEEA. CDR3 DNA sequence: TGTGCCAGCAGCTTAGGCAACCACCTAGCGGGGGGGCACAATGAGCAGTTCTTC. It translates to CASSLGNHLAGGHNEQFF.

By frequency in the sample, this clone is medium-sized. The DNA of the CDR3 is TGTGCCAGCAGCCAGACAGGAATGTACGAGCAGTACTTC. It codes for CASSQTGMYEQYF. The gene calls are TRBV12-3 or TRBV12-4 and TRBJ2-7; TRBD1 might be the D (6 bases). V gave up 6 bases and J gave up 4 bases, with 13 bases separating them. CDR3 length equals 13 residues.

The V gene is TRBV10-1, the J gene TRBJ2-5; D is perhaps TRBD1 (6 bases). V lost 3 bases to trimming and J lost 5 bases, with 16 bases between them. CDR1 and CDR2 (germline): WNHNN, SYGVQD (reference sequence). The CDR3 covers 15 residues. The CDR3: CASSESQGIIETQYF. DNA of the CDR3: TGCGCCAGCAGTGAATCACAGGGAATAATCGAGACCCAGTACTTC.

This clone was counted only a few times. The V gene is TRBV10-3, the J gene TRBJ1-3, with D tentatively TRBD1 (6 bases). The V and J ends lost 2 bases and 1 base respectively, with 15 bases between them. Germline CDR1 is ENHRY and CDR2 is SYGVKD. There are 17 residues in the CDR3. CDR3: CAISEGAPGHSGNTIYF. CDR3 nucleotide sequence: TGTGCCATCAGTGAGGGGGCCCCGGGACATTCTGGAAACACCATATATTTT.

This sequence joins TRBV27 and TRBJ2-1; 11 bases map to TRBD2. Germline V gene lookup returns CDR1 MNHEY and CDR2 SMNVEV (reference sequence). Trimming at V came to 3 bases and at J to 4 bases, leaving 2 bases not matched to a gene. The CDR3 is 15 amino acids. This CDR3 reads CASSLVAGGYNEQFF. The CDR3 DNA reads TGTGCCAGCAGTTTGGTAGCGGGGGGGTACAATGAGCAGTTCTTC.

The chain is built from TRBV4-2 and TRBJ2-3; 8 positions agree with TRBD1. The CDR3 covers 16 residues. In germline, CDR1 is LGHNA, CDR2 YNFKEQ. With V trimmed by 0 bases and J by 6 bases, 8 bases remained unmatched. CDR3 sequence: CASSQELGQGMDTQYF. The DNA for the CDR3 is TGTGCCAGCAGCCAAGAATTAGGACAGGGTATGGATACGCAGTATTTT.

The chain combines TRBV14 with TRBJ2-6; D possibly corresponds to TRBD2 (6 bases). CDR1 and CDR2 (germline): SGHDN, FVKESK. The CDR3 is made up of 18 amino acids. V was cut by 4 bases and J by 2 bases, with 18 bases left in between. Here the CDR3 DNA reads TGTGCCAGCAGCCTCGCAAAGGGGAGGTGGGCTGGGGCCAACGTCCTGACTTTC. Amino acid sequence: CASSLAKGRWAGANVLTF.

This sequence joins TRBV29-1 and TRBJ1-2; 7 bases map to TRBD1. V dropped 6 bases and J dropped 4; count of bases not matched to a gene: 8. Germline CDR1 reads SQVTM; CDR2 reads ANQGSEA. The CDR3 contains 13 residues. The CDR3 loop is CSVSTGPSYGYTF. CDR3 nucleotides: TGCAGCGTCTCGACAGGGCCATCCTATGGCTACACCTTC.

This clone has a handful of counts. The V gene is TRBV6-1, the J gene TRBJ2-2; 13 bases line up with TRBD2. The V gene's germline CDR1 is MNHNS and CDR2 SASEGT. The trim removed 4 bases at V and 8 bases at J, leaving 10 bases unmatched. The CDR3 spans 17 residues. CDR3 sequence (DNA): TGTGCCAGCAGTGCACTAGCGGGGGGGGGTGCCGGTGGGGAGCTGTTTTTT. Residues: CASSALAGGGAGGELFF.

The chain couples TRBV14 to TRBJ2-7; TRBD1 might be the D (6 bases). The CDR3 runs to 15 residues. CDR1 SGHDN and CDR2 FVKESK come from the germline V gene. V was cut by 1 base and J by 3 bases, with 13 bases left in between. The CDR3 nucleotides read TGTGCCAGCAGCCAAGGGCGCAGGGGCGACTACGAGCAGTACTTC. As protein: CASSQGRRGDYEQYF.